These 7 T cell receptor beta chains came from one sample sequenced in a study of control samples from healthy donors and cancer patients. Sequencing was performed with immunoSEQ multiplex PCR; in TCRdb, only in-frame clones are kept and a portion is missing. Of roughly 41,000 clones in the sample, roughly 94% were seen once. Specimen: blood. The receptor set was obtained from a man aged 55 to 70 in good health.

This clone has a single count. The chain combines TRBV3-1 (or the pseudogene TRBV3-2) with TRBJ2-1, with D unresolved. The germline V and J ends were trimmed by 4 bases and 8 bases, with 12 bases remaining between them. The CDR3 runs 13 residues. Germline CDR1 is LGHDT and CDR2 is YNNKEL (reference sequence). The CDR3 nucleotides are TGTGCCAGCAGCCCCGAGAATTCGGATGAGCAGTTCTTC. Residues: CASSPENSDEQFF.

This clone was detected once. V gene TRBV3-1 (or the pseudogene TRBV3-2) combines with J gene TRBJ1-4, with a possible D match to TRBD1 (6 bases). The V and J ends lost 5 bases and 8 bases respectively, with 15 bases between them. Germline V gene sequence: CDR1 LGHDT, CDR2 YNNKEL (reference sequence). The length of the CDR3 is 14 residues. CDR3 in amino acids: CASSSGGGGEKLFF. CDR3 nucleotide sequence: TGTGCCAGCAGCTCAGGAGGGGGAGGAGAAAAACTGTTTTTT.

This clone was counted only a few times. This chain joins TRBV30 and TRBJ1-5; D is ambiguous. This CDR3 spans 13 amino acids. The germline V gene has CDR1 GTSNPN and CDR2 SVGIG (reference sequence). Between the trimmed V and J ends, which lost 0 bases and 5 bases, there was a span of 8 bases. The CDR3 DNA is TGTGCCTGGAGTGTATCCGGATATCAGCCCCAGCATTTT. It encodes CAWSVSGYQPQHF.

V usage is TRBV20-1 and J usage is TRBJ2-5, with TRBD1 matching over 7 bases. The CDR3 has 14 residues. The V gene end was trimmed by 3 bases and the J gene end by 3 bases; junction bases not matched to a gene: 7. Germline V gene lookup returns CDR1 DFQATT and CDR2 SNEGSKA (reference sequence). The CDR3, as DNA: TGCAGTGCTAGTAAGACAGGGTTAAAAGAGACCCAGTACTTC. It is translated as CSASKTGLKETQYF.

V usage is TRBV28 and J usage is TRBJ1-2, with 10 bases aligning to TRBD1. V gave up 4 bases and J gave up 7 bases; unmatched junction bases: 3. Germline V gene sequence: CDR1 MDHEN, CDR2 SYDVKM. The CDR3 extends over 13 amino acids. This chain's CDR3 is CASSSGTGAGYTF. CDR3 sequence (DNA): TGTGCCAGCAGTTCCGGGACAGGGGCTGGCTACACCTTC.

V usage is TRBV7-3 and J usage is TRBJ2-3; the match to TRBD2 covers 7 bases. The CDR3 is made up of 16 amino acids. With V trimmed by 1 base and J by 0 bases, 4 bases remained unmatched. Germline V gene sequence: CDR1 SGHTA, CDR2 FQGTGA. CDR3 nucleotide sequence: TGTGCCAGCAGCTTAAGGCTAGCGGAGAGCACAGATACGCAGTATTTT. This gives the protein CASSLRLAESTDTQYF.

The CDR3 DNA sequence: TGTGCCAGCAGGGCATCTCCCCTGTATGGCTACACCTTC. Encoded protein: CASRASPLYGYTF. The chain has TRBV4-2 and TRBJ1-2; D remains unclear. Germline CDR1 is LGHNA and CDR2 is YNFKEQ. V was clipped by 6 bases and J by 5 bases, with 13 bases between them. The CDR3 totals 13 residues.